These 5 T cell receptor beta chains share one sample of origin, sequenced in a study of control samples from healthy donors and cancer patients. Assay: immunoSEQ multiplex PCR; the TCRdb copy retains only in-frame clones and omits some. The table shows about 130,000 clones, with 85% to 95% occurring only once. Material: blood. Receptors were obtained from a young man in good health.

The V call is TRBV19, the J call TRBJ1-4; no clear D gene. Germline V lookup: CDR1 LNHDA, CDR2 SQIVND (reference sequence). The CDR3 covers 14 residues. Trimming left V 6 bases short and J 4 bases short, with 12 bases between. The CDR3 region is CASSPTLYNEKLFF. CDR3 coding DNA: TGTGCCAGTAGCCCGACATTATATAATGAAAAACTGTTTTTT.

V is TRBV25-1 and J is TRBJ2-2; 13 bases match TRBD2. CDR3 length equals 17 residues. V was pared by 6 bases and J by 2 bases, with 6 bases of the junction left unmatched. Germline loops: CDR1 MGHDK, CDR2 SYGVNS. CDR3 bases: TGTGCCAGCAGCCCCACTAGCGGGGGGGCTAACACCGGGGAGCTGTTTTTT. Its protein product is CASSPTSGGANTGELFF.

V is TRBV7-9 and J is TRBJ2-7; D could derive from TRBD1 or TRBD2 (5 bases each). This CDR3 has 12 residues. The germline CDR1 and CDR2 sequences are SEHNR and FQNEAQ (reference sequence). V lost 5 bases to trimming and J lost 6 bases, with 11 bases between them. The CDR3 DNA sequence: TGTGCCAGCAGCCCCTTTGGGGGCGAGCAGTACTTC. Translated: CASSPFGGEQYF.

This clone is a singleton in its sample. The rearrangement uses TRBV11-3 and TRBJ1-3; D unresolved. Germline CDR1 and CDR2: SGHNT and YENEEA. The CDR3 spans 13 residues. V dropped 5 bases and J dropped 0 bases, with 5 bases sitting between them. Here the CDR3 DNA reads TGTGCCAGCAGCCCGAGCTCTGGAAACACCATATATTTT. Protein: CASSPSSGNTIYF. Supplemented by reference TRBV11-3 and TRBJ1-3, the full variable domain reads EAGVVQSPRYKIIEKKQPVAFWCNPISGHNTLYWYLQNLGQGPELLIRYENEEAVDDSQLPKDRFSAERLKGVDSTLKIQPAELGDSAVYLCASSPSSGNTIYFGEGSWLTVV.

The J gene is TRBJ1-1, the V gene TRBV2; 8 bases fit TRBD1. Germline loops: CDR1 SNHLY, CDR2 FYNNEI. The CDR3 runs to 20 residues. J was trimmed by 4 bases and V by 4 bases; bases with no gene match: 23. This CDR3 reads CASSGSFYRTGTFRSTEAFF. In nucleotides, the CDR3 is TGTGCCAGCAGTGGGAGTTTTTACAGGACAGGGACGTTTCGTTCCACTGAAGCTTTCTTT.